Presented here are 4 T cell receptor beta chains from one specimen sequenced in a study of shared T cell receptors in the human thymus. Sequencing used immunoSEQ multiplex PCR; TCRdb keeps in-frame clones, though not all of them. Of hundreds of thousands of clones in the sample, 85% to 95% are singletons; the top ten hold roughly 0.021%. The sequencing input was thymocytes. These receptors were obtained from a human donor.

This clone was counted a single time. This rearrangement joins TRBV4-3 to TRBJ2-3; the D gene is possibly TRBD1 (5 bases). CDR1 is LGHNA, CDR2 YSLEER, per germline. This CDR3 contains 16 residues. Trimming pared 0 bases from V and 2 bases from J, leaving 12 bases between. The CDR3 spells CASSQDRGRITDTQYF. In DNA form, the CDR3 reads TGCGCCAGCAGCCAAGATAGGGGCCGAATCACAGATACGCAGTATTTT.

This chain links TRBV4-3 with TRBJ2-3; 7 bases line up with TRBD1. CDR3 length: 17 residues. The germline CDR1 and CDR2 sequences are LGHNA and YSLEER. After removal of 5 bases from V and 0 bases from J, the junction contained 11 bases not matched to a gene. The CDR3 region is CASSLQTTGKSTDTQYF. Here the CDR3 DNA reads TGCGCCAGCAGCTTACAAACGACAGGGAAAAGCACAGATACGCAGTATTTT.

The V and J genes are TRBV28 and TRBJ2-7, with 8 bases that match TRBD2. V was clipped by 5 bases and J by 1 base; unmatched bases: 7. The germline V gene encodes CDR1 MDHEN and CDR2 SYDVKM. The CDR3 covers 15 residues. The CDR3: CASSDYGLASYEQYF. As DNA, the CDR3 is TGTGCCAGCAGTGACTACGGACTAGCATCCTACGAGCAGTACTTC.

CDR3 nucleotides: TGTGCCAGCAGTTTATGGGTAACCAGGGGCACTGAAGCTTTCTTT. Translated, it gives CASSLWVTRGTEAFF. V gene TRBV28 combines with J gene TRBJ1-1, with a possible D match to TRBD1 (6 bases). This CDR3 region has 15 residues. V shed 0 bases and J shed 4 bases, with 12 bases lying between them. From germline, CDR1 is MDHEN and CDR2 SYDVKM. The whole variable domain, filled in from reference TRBV28 and TRBJ1-1, reads DVKVTQSSRYLVKRTGEKVFLECVQDMDHENMFWYRQDPGLGLRLIYFSYDVKMKEKGDIPEGYSVSREKKERFSLILESASTNQTSMYLCASSLWVTRGTEAFFGQGTRLTVV.